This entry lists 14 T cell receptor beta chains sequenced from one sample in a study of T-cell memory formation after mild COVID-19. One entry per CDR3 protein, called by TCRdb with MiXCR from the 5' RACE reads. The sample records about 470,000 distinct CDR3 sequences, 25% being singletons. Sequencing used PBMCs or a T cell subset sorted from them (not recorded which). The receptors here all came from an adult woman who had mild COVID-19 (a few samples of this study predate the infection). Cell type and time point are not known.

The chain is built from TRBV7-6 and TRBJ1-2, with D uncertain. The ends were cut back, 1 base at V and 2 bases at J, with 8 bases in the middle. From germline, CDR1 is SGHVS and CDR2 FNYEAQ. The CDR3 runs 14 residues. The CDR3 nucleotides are TGTGCCAGCAGCTTAGTCGAGGGAAACTATGGCTACACCTTC. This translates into CASSLVEGNYGYTF.

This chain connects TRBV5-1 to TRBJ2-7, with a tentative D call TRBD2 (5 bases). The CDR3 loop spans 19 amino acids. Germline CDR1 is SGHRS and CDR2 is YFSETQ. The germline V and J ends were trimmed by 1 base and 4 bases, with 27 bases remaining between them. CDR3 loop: CASSLLSAYGRSGRYEQYF. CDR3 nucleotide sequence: TGCGCCAGCAGCTTGTTATCCGCTTATGGCAGAAGCGGCCGATACGAGCAGTACTTC.

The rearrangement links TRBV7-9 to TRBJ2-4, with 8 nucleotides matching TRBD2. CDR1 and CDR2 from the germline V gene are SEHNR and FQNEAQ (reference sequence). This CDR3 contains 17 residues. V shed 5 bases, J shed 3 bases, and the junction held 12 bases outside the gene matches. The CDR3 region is CASSPTGAGGGKNIQYF. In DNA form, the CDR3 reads TGTGCCAGCAGCCCGACGGGGGCGGGAGGAGGCAAAAACATTCAGTACTTC.

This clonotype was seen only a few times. The CDR3 DNA sequence: TGTGCCAGCAGCTTAGCGCCGAGGACCTACTACACTGAAGCTTTCTTT. This sequence encodes CASSLAPRTYYTEAFF. The chain has TRBV7-9 and TRBJ1-1; D unclear. The CDR3 extends over 16 amino acids. V was cut by 0 bases and J by 3 bases, with 14 bases left in between. The germline V gene encodes CDR1 SEHNR and CDR2 FQNEAQ (reference sequence). The full variable domain, its missing parts supplied by reference TRBV7-9 and TRBJ1-1, is DTGVSQNPRHKITKRGQNVTFRCDPISEHNRLYWYRQTLGQGPEFLTYFQNEAQLEKSRLLSDRFSAERPKGSFSTLEIQRTEQGDSAMYLCASSLAPRTYYTEAFFGQGTRLTVV.

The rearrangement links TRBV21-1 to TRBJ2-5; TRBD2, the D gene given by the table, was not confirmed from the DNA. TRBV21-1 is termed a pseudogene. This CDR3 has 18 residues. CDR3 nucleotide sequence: TGTGCCAGCAGCAGACCCGGGACTAGCGGGGGTTCGGGGGAGACCCAGTACTTC. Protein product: CASSRPGTSGGSGETQYF.

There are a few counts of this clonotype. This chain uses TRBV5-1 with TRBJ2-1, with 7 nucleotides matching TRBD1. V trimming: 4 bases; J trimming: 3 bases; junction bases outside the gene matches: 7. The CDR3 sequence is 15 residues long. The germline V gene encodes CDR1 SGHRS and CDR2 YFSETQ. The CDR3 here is CASSLRGTVYNEQFF. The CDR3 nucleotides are TGCGCCAGCAGCCTGCGTGGGACAGTCTACAATGAGCAGTTCTTC. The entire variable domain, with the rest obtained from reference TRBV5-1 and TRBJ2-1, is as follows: KAGVTQTPRYLIKTRGQQVTLSCSPISGHRSVSWYQQTPGQGLQFLFEYFSETQRNKGNFPGRFSGRQFSNSRSEMNVSTLELGDSALYLCASSLRGTVYNEQFFGPGTRLTVL.

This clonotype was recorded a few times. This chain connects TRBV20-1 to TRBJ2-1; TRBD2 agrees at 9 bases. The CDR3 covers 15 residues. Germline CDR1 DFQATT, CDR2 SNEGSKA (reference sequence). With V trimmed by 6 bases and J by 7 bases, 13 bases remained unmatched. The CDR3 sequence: CSALSGRGGRNEQFF. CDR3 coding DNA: TGCAGTGCCCTCTCGGGGCGGGGGGGCAGGAATGAGCAGTTCTTC.

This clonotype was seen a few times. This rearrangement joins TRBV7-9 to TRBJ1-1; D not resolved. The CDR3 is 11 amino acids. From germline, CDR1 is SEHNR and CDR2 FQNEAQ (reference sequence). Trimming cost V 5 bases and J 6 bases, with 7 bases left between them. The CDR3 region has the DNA TGTGCCAGCAGCCCTTTCCCTGAAGCTTTCTTT. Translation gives CASSPFPEAFF.

CDR3 nucleotides: TGTGCCAGCAGTTCCTCCCGGACAGGTGTATACAATGAGCAGTTCTTC. This gives the protein CASSSSRTGVYNEQFF. V and J are TRBV27 and TRBJ2-1, with 7 nucleotides matching TRBD1. Trimming took 4 bases from V and 4 from J; bases not matched to a gene: 10. Germline-derived CDR1 and CDR2 are MNHEY and SMNVEV (reference sequence). This CDR3 has 16 residues.

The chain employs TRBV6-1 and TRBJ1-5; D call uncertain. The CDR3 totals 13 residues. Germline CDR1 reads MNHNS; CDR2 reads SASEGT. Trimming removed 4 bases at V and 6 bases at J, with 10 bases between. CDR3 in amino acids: CASSAGFRQPQHF. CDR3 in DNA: TGTGCCAGCAGTGCGGGGTTCCGTCAGCCCCAGCATTTT.

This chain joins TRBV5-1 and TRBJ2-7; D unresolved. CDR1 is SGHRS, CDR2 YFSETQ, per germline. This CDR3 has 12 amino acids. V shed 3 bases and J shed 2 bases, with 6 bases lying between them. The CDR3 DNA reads TGCGCCAGCAGCTCGGACCCCTACGAGCAGTACTTC. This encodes CASSSDPYEQYF.

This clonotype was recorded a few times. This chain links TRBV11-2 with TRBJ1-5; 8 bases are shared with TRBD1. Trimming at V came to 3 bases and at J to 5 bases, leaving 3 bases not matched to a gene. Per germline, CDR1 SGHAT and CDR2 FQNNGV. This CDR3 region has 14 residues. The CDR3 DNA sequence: TGTGCCAGCAGCTTGACAGGGGCTTATCAGCCCCAGCATTTT. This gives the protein CASSLTGAYQPQHF.

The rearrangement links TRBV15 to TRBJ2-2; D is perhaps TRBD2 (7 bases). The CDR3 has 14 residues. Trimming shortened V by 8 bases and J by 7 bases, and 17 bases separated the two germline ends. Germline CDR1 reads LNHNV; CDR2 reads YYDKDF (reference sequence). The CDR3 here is CATPGRGRGGELFF. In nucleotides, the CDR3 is TGTGCCACCCCCGGGCGGGGGCGGGGCGGGGAGCTGTTTTTT.

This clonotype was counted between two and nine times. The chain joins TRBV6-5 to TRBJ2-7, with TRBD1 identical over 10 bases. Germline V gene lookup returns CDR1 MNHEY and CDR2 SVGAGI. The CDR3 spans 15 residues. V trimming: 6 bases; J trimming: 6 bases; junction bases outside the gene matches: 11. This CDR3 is CASSQGRDRGREQYF. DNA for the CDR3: TGTGCCAGCAGCCAAGGCCGGGACAGGGGTCGCGAGCAGTACTTC.